The table lists the clone carrying this T cell receptor (beta chain) with a count of one. CDR3 size: 14 residues. In germline, CDR1 is SGHTA, CDR2 FQGNSA. The V end lost 1 base, the J end lost 6 bases, and 7 bases lay between the germline ends. These data belong to a study of control samples from healthy donors and cancer patients. Profiled with immunoSEQ multiplex PCR; TCRdb holds only in-frame clones, not every one. The data contain about 70,000 clones, over 75% of them singletons. Input material: blood. V gene TRBV7-2 combines with J gene TRBJ1-6; D may be TRBD1 (6 bases). The receptor comes from a man between 50 and 59 years old in good health. The CDR3 here is CASSLDRVNSPLHF. DNA of the CDR3: TGTGCCAGCAGCTTAGACAGGGTTAATTCACCCCTCCACTTT.